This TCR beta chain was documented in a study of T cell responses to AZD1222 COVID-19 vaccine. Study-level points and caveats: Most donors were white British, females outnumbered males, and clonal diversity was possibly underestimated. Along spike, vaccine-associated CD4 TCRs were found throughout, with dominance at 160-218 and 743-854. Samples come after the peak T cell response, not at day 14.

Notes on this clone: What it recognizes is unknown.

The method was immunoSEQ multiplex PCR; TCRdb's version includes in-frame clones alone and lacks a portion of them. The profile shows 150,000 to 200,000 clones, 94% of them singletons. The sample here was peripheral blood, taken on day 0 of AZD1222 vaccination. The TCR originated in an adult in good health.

The CDR3 DNA reads TGTGCCAGCAGCCGACCTTCTGTGGTCCCCTACAATGAGCAGTTCTTC. Its protein product is CASSRPSVVPYNEQFF. This chain joins TRBV6-2 or TRBV6-3 and TRBJ2-1; D ambiguous. Germline CDR1 MNHEY, CDR2 SVGEGT. V was clipped by 6 bases and J by 2 bases, with 17 bases between them. This CDR3 has 16 amino acids.